One T cell receptor beta chain is described in this entry. The antigen it binds to is not known. There are no base qualities to consult, and no much larger clone falls within one base. This sample stems from a study of cytomegalovirus exposure and HLA in healthy donors (dated by TCRdb to 2015 to 2018). In the study overall: According to a later analysis, the roughly 130 validation repertoires were produced on the same platform as the roughly 600 repertoires of the first cohort. To predict cytomegalovirus infection status, the study combined high-throughput TCR immunosequencing, statistical association of individual TCRs with disease status, and machine learning. The study aimed to test whether signatures of past pathogen exposure could be identified by cataloging public T cell receptors. In addition to the first cohort of 650 to 750 subjects, a separate validation cohort of about 120 different subjects was used.

Findings and caveats that apply to the study as a whole: The validation cohort had no HLA typing available for a later analysis, so co-occurrence within that cohort was assessed over all 120 or so repertoires. The classifier was reported to diagnose cytomegalovirus status with high specificity and sensitivity in both the original and validation cohorts. Subsequent analysis determined that TCRs grouped into clusters in the first cohort also showed a tendency toward co-occurrence across the 120 validation repertoires, and roughly 95% of cluster scores exceeded 0. The authors suggested that the approach could potentially be generalized to other disease states and immunological phenotypes. The study listed approximately 150 TCR beta chains as associated with cytomegalovirus. While some public TCRs were present in many individuals, most TCR sequences turned up only very rarely across donors. A few of the identified cytomegalovirus-associated TCR beta chains were confirmed in vitro to be specific for cytomegalovirus antigens.

Including cysteine and phenylalanine, the CDR3 has 17 amino acids. Of the read, only the CDR3 DNA is kept; its 51 bases are in frame from base 1. CDR1 SGHTA and CDR2 FQGNSA are derived from the germline V gene. The junction shows trimming of 2 bases on V and 2 bases on J, plus 19 bases between the germline ends. Library method: the immunoSEQ multiplex PCR assay. In the original analysis: To diagnose cytomegalovirus status from the catalog of TCR beta chain sequences, a statistical classification framework was built. TCRdb took over this immuneACCESS table, retaining in-frame rearrangements with V and J assigned. Such tables are incomplete; in checked studies, under half of the missing clones stem from an unresolved V gene, and the remainder is unexplained. The V and J calls and the clone size are those of that table, but D and trimming were determined from the DNA. For this sample there are 60,000 or so clones; around nine tenths appear just once. The ten largest account for roughly 2.3% of the sample.

Separate from the approximately 700-subject first cohort, the validation cohort of some 130 subjects was the group to which the donors belonged. This sequence uses TRBV7-2 and TRBJ2-7, and possibly TRBD2, on 6 matching bases. The sample comprised PBMCs. This receptor was obtained from a woman in her twenties or thirties in good health and CMV-seronegative. CDR3 sequence: CASSLTAGGAWTYEQYF. The nucleotides read TGTGCCAGCAGCTTAACAGCGGGTGGCGCCTGGACCTACGAGCAGTACTTC.